The 31 T cell receptor beta chains listed next were all sequenced from one sample in a study of cytomegalovirus exposure and HLA in healthy donors. The PCR had 60 Vbeta and 13 Jbeta primers. The method was immunoSEQ multiplex PCR; TCRdb's version includes in-frame clones alone and lacks a portion of them. The table lists tens of thousands of clones, 65% to 85% of them singletons. The sequenced sample was PBMCs. The receptors stem from a man under 40 in good health and CMV-seronegative.

This clone was recorded a few times. The chain has TRBV30 and TRBJ1-1; no clear D. CDR3 length: 12 amino acids. V was pared by 2 bases and J by 8 bases, with 12 bases between. The germline gives CDR1 GTSNPN, CDR2 SVGIG (reference sequence). The CDR3 loop is CAWSRGGQEAFF. CDR3 bases: TGTGCCTGGAGTCGAGGCGGGCAAGAAGCTTTCTTT.

The chain recombines TRBV18 with TRBJ1-5; 7 positions match TRBD1. V lost 3 bases, J lost 6 bases, and 8 bases stayed unmatched. Germline loops: CDR1 KGHSH, CDR2 LQKENI. The CDR3 has 15 residues. CDR3 in DNA: TGTGCCAGCTCACCTCAACAGGGGCGAGGTCAGCCCCAGCATTTT. Translating it yields CASSPQQGRGQPQHF.

The CDR3 DNA reads as TGCGCCAGCAGCTTGGCTTCCGGGACATTTAACACCGGGGAGCTGTTTTTT. This gives the protein CASSLASGTFNTGELFF. The V and J genes are TRBV5-1 and TRBJ2-2, with D possibly being TRBD1 (6 bases). The CDR3 contains 17 residues. CDR1 and CDR2 from the germline V gene are SGHRS and YFSETQ. V gave up 0 bases and J gave up 2 bases, with 14 bases separating them.

V and J are TRBV25-1 and TRBJ2-7, with D hard to call. Germline CDR1 and CDR2: MGHDK and SYGVNS. This CDR3 has 13 amino acids. The V end lost 3 bases, the J end lost 2 bases, and 8 bases lay between the germline ends. As DNA, the CDR3 is TGTGCCAGCAGTGAGCACAGCCCCTACGAGCAGTACTTC. Its protein is CASSEHSPYEQYF.

This chain uses TRBV28 with TRBJ2-2; 12 nucleotides match TRBD2. The germline CDR1 and CDR2 sequences are MDHEN and SYDVKM. Losses at the gene ends were 7 bases for V and 6 bases for J; bases not matched to a gene: 6. CDR3 length: 15 amino acids. In DNA form, the CDR3 reads TGTGCCAGCACCCGACTAGCGGGGGTTTCCGGGGAGCTGTTTTTT. Its protein is CASTRLAGVSGELFF.

V gene TRBV7-2 combines with J gene TRBJ2-1; 10 bases map to TRBD2. Germline-derived CDR1 and CDR2 are SGHTA and FQGNSA. Trimming at V came to 1 base and at J to 8 bases, leaving 11 bases not matched to a gene. The CDR3 runs to 17 residues. Written as DNA, the CDR3 is TGTGCCAGCAGCTTAGTGGTTCTTAGCGGGGGGTATGATGAGCAGTTCTTC. Residues: CASSLVVLSGGYDEQFF.

The rearrangement links TRBV28 to TRBJ2-7, with D possibly matching TRBD2 (6 bases). V was cut by 3 bases and J by 0 bases, with 15 bases left in between. The CDR3 spans 16 residues. Germline CDR1 and CDR2: MDHEN and SYDVKM. Here the CDR3 reads CASSFSVEGPSYEQYF. Written as DNA, the CDR3 is TGTGCCAGCAGTTTTTCGGTGGAGGGGCCCTCCTACGAGCAGTACTTC.

This sequence joins TRBV10-3 and TRBJ1-2; D gene unclear. From germline, CDR1 is ENHRY and CDR2 SYGVKD. The CDR3 has 13 amino acids. Trimming removed 6 bases from V and 4 bases from J, with 12 bases in between. CDR3 sequence reads: CAISTKEGYGYTF. The CDR3 DNA reads as TGTGCCATCAGCACTAAAGAGGGCTATGGCTACACCTTC.

The DNA for the CDR3 is TGCAGCGTCGCGGGACAGTCGCGGGCCTATGGCTACACCTTC. It is translated as CSVAGQSRAYGYTF. The chain links TRBV29-1 to TRBJ1-2, with 7 bases aligning to TRBD1. The CDR3 is 14 amino acids. CDR1 is SQVTM, CDR2 ANQGSEA, per germline. V was pared by 6 bases and J by 4 bases, with 11 bases of the junction left unmatched.

The rearrangement joins TRBV10-1 to TRBJ1-6; D not resolved. Germline V gene sequence: CDR1 WNHNN, CDR2 SYGVQD (reference sequence). V was trimmed by 4 bases and J by 7 bases, leaving 5 bases between them. CDR3 length equals 12 residues. The CDR3 reads CASSAGNSPLHF. For the CDR3, the DNA is TGCGCCAGCAGTGCGGGGAATTCACCCCTCCACTTT.

V and J are TRBV19 and TRBJ2-1; 7 bases are a match to TRBD2. V lost 6 bases to trimming and J lost 7 bases; unmatched junction nucleotides: 12. Germline CDR1 is LNHDA and CDR2 is SQIVND (reference sequence). This CDR3 is 15 amino acids long. CDR3 DNA: TGTGCCAGTAGACCTCAAGCGGGGAGTGGTAATGAGCAGTTCTTC. It translates to CASRPQAGSGNEQFF.

The J gene is TRBJ1-2, the V gene TRBV5-1; the match to TRBD1 covers 9 bases. V gave up 5 bases and J gave up 8 bases; unmatched junction bases: 10. This CDR3 has 14 residues. Per germline, CDR1 SGHRS and CDR2 YFSETQ. CDR3 sequence reads: CASRTGQGIEGYTF. In DNA form, the CDR3 reads TGCGCCAGCAGGACGGGACAGGGAATAGAGGGCTACACCTTC.

As to this clone: Other nucleotide sequences in the sample specify the same CDR3. This chain links TRBV6-5 with TRBJ2-7; D gene unclear. With 0 bases removed from V and 0 bases from J, the gap between germline ends came to 6 bases. The germline V gene encodes CDR1 MNHEY and CDR2 SVGAGI. The length of the CDR3 is 14 residues. Here the CDR3 DNA reads TGTGCCAGCAGTTACTCGAGAGTCTCCTACGAGCAGTACTTC. Protein product: CASSYSRVSYEQYF.

The CDR3: CASSLLQDQPQHF. The CDR3 region has the DNA TGTGCCAGCAGTCTCCTTCAGGATCAGCCCCAGCATTTT. The V gene is TRBV27, the J gene TRBJ1-5; D call uncertain. The CDR3 totals 13 residues. The germline gives CDR1 MNHEY, CDR2 SMNVEV (reference sequence). V lost 5 bases and J lost 5, with 10 bases in between.

The V gene is TRBV12-5, the J gene TRBJ1-1; TRBD1 might be the D (6 bases). The CDR3 runs 11 residues. Germline V gene sequence: CDR1 LGHNT, CDR2 FRNRAP. The V end lost 5 bases, the J end lost 11 bases, and 12 bases lay between the germline ends. The CDR3 protein is CASGLGGRAFF. DNA for the CDR3: TGTGCTAGTGGTCTAGGGGGACGCGCTTTCTTT.

The chain combines TRBV4-3 with TRBJ2-5; 11 nucleotides align to TRBD2. Per germline, CDR1 LGHNA and CDR2 YSLEER. The V segment lost 0 bases and the J segment 1 base; nucleotides outside the gene matches: 7. CDR3 length: 18 amino acids. The CDR3 loop reads CASSQDPPLAGGQETQYF. In nucleotides, the CDR3 is TGCGCCAGCAGCCAAGATCCCCCCCTAGCGGGGGGCCAAGAGACCCAGTACTTC.

The chain links TRBV7-8 to TRBJ1-3; D is perhaps TRBD1 (6 bases). This CDR3 is 18 amino acids long. Trimming cost V 2 bases and J 0 bases, with 17 bases left between them. Germline CDR1 is SGHVS and CDR2 is FQNEAQ. The CDR3: CASSLQGLGEYSGNTIYF. The CDR3 nucleotides are TGTGCCAGCAGCTTACAGGGGCTGGGAGAATACTCTGGAAACACCATATATTTT.

This clone was seen a single time. The gene calls are TRBV5-1 and TRBJ1-2; D might be TRBD1 (6 bases). V gave up 4 bases and J gave up 4 bases, with 11 bases separating them. CDR1 SGHRS and CDR2 YFSETQ come from the germline V gene. This CDR3 is built from 13 residues. CDR3 region: CASSPGERYGYTF. DNA for the CDR3: TGCGCCAGCAGCCCAGGGGAACGCTATGGCTACACCTTC.

The CDR3 DNA is TGTGCCAGCAGCACGACCTCGTGGGGCCGGGAGGAAAAACTGTTTTTT. Translated: CASSTTSWGREEKLFF. The chain combines TRBV13 with TRBJ1-4; tentative D call: TRBD1 (5 bases). The CDR3 extends over 16 amino acids. V lost 5 bases and J 8 bases, leaving 21 bases between the germline ends. The V gene's germline CDR1 is PRHDT and CDR2 FYEKMQ (reference sequence).

The chain couples TRBV30 to TRBJ2-5; 13 nucleotides agree with TRBD2. Germline V CDR1 and CDR2: GTSNPN, SVGIG (reference sequence). This CDR3 contains 16 residues. The V gene end was trimmed by 2 bases and the J gene end by 5 bases; junction bases not matched to a gene: 8. CDR3 nucleotides: TGTGCCTGGAGTCTACTAGCGGGGGGGCCTTTTGAGACCCAGTACTTC. This gives the protein CAWSLLAGGPFETQYF.

A remark on this clone: Other nucleotide sequences from this sample produce the same CDR3. This chain connects TRBV11-2 to TRBJ1-6; D is ambiguous. V was cut by 4 bases and J by 3 bases, with 7 bases left in between. The V gene's germline CDR1 is SGHAT and CDR2 FQNNGV. This CDR3 comprises 14 residues. This chain's CDR3 is CASSSRSYNSPLHF. In DNA form, the CDR3 reads TGTGCCAGCAGCTCCAGAAGCTATAATTCACCCCTCCACTTT.

The V gene is TRBV7-9, the J gene TRBJ2-5; 7 nucleotides match TRBD2. V lost 5 bases to trimming and J lost 2 bases; unmatched junction nucleotides: 5. The CDR3 is 14 amino acids. Germline V lookup: CDR1 SEHNR, CDR2 FQNEAQ (reference sequence). The CDR3 is CASSRRDYQETQYF. For the CDR3, the DNA is TGTGCCAGCAGCAGACGGGACTATCAAGAGACCCAGTACTTC.

The V call is TRBV14, the J call TRBJ2-7; the D is unclear. Trimming stripped 4 bases from V and 2 bases from J, with 9 bases between. In germline, CDR1 is SGHDN, CDR2 FVKESK. There are 13 residues in the CDR3. DNA for the CDR3: TGTGCCAGCAGCCCCGACACCCCCTACGAGCAGTACTTC. Residues: CASSPDTPYEQYF.

CDR3 bases: TGCGCCAGCAGCGTGCTGGACAGAAACGAGCAGTACTTC. Encoded protein: CASSVLDRNEQYF. The genes are TRBV5-1 and TRBJ2-7, with D perhaps matching TRBD1 (6 bases). This CDR3 region has 13 residues. Germline V lookup: CDR1 SGHRS, CDR2 YFSETQ. The V end lost 4 bases, the J end lost 5 bases, and 13 bases lay between the germline ends.

The V gene is TRBV6-5, the J gene TRBJ1-1; 7 bases agree with TRBD1. The germline gives CDR1 MNHEY, CDR2 SVGAGI. The CDR3 extends over 16 amino acids. The J segment lost 4 bases and the V segment lost 3 bases, leaving 11 bases of the junction unmatched. This CDR3 is CASSYGDSFWGTEAFF. The CDR3 region has the DNA TGTGCCAGCAGTTATGGGGACAGTTTCTGGGGCACTGAAGCTTTCTTT.

The rearrangement links TRBV11-2 to TRBJ2-5; D ambiguous. Germline values: CDR1 SGHAT, CDR2 FQNNGV. V lost 2 bases and J 2 bases, leaving 6 bases between the germline ends. The CDR3 totals 13 residues. For the CDR3, the DNA is TGTGCCAGCAGCTTAACACAGCAAGAGACCCAGTACTTC. This translates into CASSLTQQETQYF.

This chain uses TRBV5-1 with TRBJ2-1, with unresolved D. Germline CDR1 and CDR2: SGHRS and YFSETQ. Trimming took off 7 bases at V and 5 bases at J, with 13 bases between the two ends. This CDR3 has 13 amino acids. In nucleotides, the CDR3 is TGCGCCAGCGGTACAGAAGTCCACAATGAGCAGTTCTTC. It specifies CASGTEVHNEQFF.

V is TRBV6-4 and J is TRBJ2-2; 9 bases are shared with TRBD1. Trimming took 4 bases from V and 5 from J; bases not matched to a gene: 5. The CDR3 length is 15 residues. Germline CDR1 reads MRHNA; CDR2 reads SNTAGT. This CDR3 reads CASSAGQGITGELFF. As DNA, the CDR3 is TGTGCCAGCAGTGCGGGACAGGGAATTACCGGGGAGCTGTTTTTT.

The table lists this clone with a few counts. CDR3 loop: CASSQGQGSSNQPQHF. The CDR3 region has the DNA TGCGCCAGCAGCCAAGGACAGGGATCAAGCAATCAGCCCCAGCATTTT. The chain links TRBV4-1 to TRBJ1-5, with 7 bases lining up with TRBD1. The CDR3 has 16 amino acids. V shed 1 base, J shed 1 base, and the junction held 4 bases outside the gene matches. CDR1 and CDR2 (germline): MGHRA, YSYEKL.

In its sample, this clone was seen once. This chain joins TRBV9 and TRBJ1-6, with TRBD1 matching over 9 bases. Germline V gene lookup returns CDR1 SGDLS and CDR2 YYNGEE. The CDR3 has 14 residues. V was pared by 5 bases and J by 9 bases, with 6 bases of the junction left unmatched. This CDR3 is CASSEWTGASPLHF. CDR3 in DNA: TGTGCCAGCAGTGAATGGACAGGGGCTTCACCCCTCCACTTT.

The V and J genes are TRBV6-6 and TRBJ1-1, with D possibly being TRBD1 (6 bases). Trimming shortened V by 2 bases and J by 0 bases, and 10 bases separated the two germline ends. Germline CDR1 is MNHNY and CDR2 is SVGAGI (reference sequence). This CDR3 contains 15 residues. The CDR3 DNA reads as TGTGCCAGCAGTTACGGGGCAGGGGTGAACACTGAAGCTTTCTTT. This codes for CASSYGAGVNTEAFF.